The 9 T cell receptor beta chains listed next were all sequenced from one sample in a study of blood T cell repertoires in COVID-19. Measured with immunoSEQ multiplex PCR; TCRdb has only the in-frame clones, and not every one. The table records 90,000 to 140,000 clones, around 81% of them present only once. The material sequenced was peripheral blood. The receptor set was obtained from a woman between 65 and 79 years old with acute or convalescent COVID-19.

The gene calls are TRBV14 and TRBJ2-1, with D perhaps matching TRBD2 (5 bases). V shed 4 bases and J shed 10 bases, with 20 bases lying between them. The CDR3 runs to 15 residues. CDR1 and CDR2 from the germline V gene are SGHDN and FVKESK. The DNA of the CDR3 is TGTGCCAGCAGCCTTCCCTGGACGGAGGCCGAGGAGCAGTTCTTC. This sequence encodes CASSLPWTEAEEQFF.

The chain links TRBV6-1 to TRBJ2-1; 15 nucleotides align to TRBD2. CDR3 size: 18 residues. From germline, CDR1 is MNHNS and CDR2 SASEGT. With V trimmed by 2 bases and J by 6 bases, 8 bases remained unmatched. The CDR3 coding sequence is TGTGCCAGCAGTGAAATTCTTTGGACTAGCGGGAGGGCCAATGAGCAGTTCTTC. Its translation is CASSEILWTSGRANEQFF.

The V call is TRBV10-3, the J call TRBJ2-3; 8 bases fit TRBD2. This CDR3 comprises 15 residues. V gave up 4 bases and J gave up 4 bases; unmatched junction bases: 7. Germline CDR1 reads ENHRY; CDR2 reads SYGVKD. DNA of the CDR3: TGTGCCATCAGTGGACGGGGGGGTAGCCCAGATACGCAGTATTTT. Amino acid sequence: CAISGRGGSPDTQYF.

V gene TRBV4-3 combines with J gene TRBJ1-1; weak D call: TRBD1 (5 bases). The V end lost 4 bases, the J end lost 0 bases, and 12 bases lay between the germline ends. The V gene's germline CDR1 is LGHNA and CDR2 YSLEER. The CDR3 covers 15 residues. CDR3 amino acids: CASSPRTLMNTEAFF. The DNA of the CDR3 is TGCGCCAGCAGCCCCCGGACACTCATGAACACTGAAGCTTTCTTT.

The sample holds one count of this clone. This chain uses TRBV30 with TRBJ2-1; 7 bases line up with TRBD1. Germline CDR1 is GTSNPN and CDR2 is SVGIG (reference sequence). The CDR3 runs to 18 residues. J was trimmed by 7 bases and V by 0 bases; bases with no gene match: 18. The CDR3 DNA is TGTGCCTGGAGTGTGTTGGGCCGGGGACAGACGAAGGGGAATGAGCAGTTCTTC. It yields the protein CAWSVLGRGQTKGNEQFF.

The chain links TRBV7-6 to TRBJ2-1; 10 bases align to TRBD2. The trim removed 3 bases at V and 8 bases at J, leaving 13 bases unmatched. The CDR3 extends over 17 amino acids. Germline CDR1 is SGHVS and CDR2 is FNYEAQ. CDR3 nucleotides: TGTGCCAGCAGCTTTGTGGGAAGTAGCGGGGGGACGTATGAGCAGTTCTTC. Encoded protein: CASSFVGSSGGTYEQFF.

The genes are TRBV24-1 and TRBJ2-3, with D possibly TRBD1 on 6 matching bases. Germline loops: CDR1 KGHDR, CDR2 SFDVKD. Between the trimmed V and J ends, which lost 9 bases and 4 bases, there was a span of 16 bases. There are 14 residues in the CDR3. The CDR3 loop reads CATGRSRGSDTQYF. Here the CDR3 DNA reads TGTGCCACCGGGAGATCAAGGGGGTCAGATACGCAGTATTTT.

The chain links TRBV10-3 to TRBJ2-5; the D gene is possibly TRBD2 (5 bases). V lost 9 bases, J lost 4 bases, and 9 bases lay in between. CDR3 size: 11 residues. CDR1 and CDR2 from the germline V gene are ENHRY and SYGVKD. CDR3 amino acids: CAIAAGETQYF. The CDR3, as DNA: TGTGCCATTGCGGCGGGAGAGACCCAGTACTTC.

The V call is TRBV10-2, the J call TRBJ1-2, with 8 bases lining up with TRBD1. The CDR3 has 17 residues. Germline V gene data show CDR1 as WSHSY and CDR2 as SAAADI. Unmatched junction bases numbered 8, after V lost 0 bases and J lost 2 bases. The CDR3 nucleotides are TGCGCCAGCAGTGAGTCGGCAGGGGGCGGGTGGAACTATGGCTACACCTTC. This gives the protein CASSESAGGGWNYGYTF.